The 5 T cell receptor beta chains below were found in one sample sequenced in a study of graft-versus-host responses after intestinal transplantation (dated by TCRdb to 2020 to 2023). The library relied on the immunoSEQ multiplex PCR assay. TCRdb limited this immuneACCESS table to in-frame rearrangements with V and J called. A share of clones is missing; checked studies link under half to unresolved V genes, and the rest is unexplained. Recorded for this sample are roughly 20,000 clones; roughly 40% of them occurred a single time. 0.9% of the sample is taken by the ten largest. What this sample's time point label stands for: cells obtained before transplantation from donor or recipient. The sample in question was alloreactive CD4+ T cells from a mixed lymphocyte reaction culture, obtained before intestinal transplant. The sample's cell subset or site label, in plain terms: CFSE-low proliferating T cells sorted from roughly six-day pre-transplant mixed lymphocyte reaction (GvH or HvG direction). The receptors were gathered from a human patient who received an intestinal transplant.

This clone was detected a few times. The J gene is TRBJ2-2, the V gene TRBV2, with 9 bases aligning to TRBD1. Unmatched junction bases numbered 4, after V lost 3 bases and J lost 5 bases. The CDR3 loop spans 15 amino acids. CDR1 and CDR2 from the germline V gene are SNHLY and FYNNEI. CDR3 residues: CASSDPGQGTGELFF. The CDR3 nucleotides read TGTGCCAGCAGTGATCCCGGACAGGGGACCGGGGAGCTGTTTTTT.

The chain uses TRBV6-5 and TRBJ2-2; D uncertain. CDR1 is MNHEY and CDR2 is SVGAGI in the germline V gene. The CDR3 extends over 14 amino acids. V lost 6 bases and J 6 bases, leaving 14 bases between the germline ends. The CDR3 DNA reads TGTGCCAGCAGCCGACGGTTGGTCCCCGGGGAGCTGTTTTTT. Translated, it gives CASSRRLVPGELFF.

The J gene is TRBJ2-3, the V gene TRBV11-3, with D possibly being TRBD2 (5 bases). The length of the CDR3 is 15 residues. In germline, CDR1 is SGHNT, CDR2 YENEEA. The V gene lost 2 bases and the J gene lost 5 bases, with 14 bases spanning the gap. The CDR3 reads CASSLSLAGRDTQYF. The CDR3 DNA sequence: TGTGCCAGCAGCTTAAGTCTAGCCGGACGAGATACGCAGTATTTT.

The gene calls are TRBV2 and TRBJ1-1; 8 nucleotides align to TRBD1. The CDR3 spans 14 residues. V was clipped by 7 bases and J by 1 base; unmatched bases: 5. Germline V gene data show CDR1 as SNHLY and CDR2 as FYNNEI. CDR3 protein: CASTWTGRNTEAFF. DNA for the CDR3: TGTGCCAGCACCTGGACAGGGCGGAACACTGAAGCTTTCTTT.

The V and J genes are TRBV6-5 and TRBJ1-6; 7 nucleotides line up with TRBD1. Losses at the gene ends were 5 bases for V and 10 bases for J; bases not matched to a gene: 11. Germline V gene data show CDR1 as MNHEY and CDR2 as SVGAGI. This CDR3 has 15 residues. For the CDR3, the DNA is TGTGCCAGCAGTGTTGAACACAGGGGATGGTCACCCCTCCACTTT. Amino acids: CASSVEHRGWSPLHF.